This is a list of T cell receptor beta chains from one sample in a study of blood T cells in healthy people across ages. Each CDR3 protein is one row after TCRdb ran MiXCR on the 5' RACE reads. The repertoire consists of 950,000 to 1,200,000 distinct CDR3 sequences, with 35% to 45% occurring once and the leading ten covering around 13%. Sequenced material: blood. The origin of the receptors is a man aged 18 to 30 in good health. Both conserved end residues are part of each CDR3. The D gene is left open where the match is weak. Not every row has a clone size; where given, it reads once, few, many or a size class.

abundance	d_gene	v_gene	j_gene	CDR3nt	CDR3aa
once	-	TRBV20-1	TRBJ1-1	TGCAGTGCTAGAGTAGGACCTCGAAACACTGAAGCTTTCTTT	CSARVGPRNTEAFF
-	TRBD2	TRBV7-2	TRBJ2-1	TGTGCCAGCAGCTTTCAAAGCGGGGGGGGAAATAATGAGCGGTTCTTC	CASSFQSGGGNNERFF
-	-	TRBV7-2	TRBJ1-4	TGTGCCAGCAGCTTATCGATGGTAGGAGAAAAACTGTTTTTT	CASSLSMVGEKLFF
-	-	TRBV11-1	TRBJ2-7	TGTGCCAGCAGCTTAACGACCGTAACCTCCTACGAGCAGTACTTC	CASSLTTVTSYEQYF
many	TRBD1	TRBV29-1	TRBJ2-7	TGCAGCGTTGAAGTTCGGACAGGCTCCTACGAGCAGTACTTC	CSVEVRTGSYEQYF
-	-	TRBV9	TRBJ1-1	TGTGCCAGCAGCGTAAGATCCAACACTGAAGCTTTCTTT	CASSVRSNTEAFF
-	TRBD1	TRBV29-1	TRBJ2-5	TGCAGCGTTGAAACAGGGGGAGAGACCCAGTACTTC	CSVETGGETQYF
-	TRBD2	TRBV6-1	TRBJ2-3	TGTGCCAGCAGTGAAATGGCGGGGGGGCCGGATACGCAGTATTTT	CASSEMAGGPDTQYF
few	-	TRBV12-3/TRBV12-4	TRBJ1-5	TGTGCCAGCAGTCCATCGGACACCAATCAGCCCCAGCATTTT	CASSPSDTNQPQHF
few	-	TRBV3-1	TRBJ2-1	TGTGCCAGCAGCCAAGGGCTGGTGGTTCGCAATGAGCAGTTCTTC	CASSQGLVVRNEQFF
-	-	TRBV20-1	TRBJ2-5	TGCAGTGCTGTACTGACAGCGACAAAAGAGACCCAGTACTTC	CSAVLTATKETQYF
few	-	TRBV7-9	TRBJ1-1	TGTGCCAGCAGCTTAGGTAAAGAGACAGCTTTCTTT	CASSLGKETAFF
-	TRBD1	TRBV24-1	TRBJ2-2	TGTGCCACCAGTGTAACAGGGGGAAGATCCGGGGAGCTGTTTTTT	CATSVTGGRSGELFF
-	TRBD1	TRBV2	TRBJ1-2	TGCGCCAGCAAGGGGGCTCGGGATGGCTACACCTTC	CASKGARDGYTF
-	-	TRBV18	TRBJ1-3	TGTGCCAGCTCACCACCGTCAGGGAACGCTGGAAACACCATATATTTT	CASSPPSGNAGNTIYF
-	-	TRBV20-1	TRBJ1-5	TGCAGTGCTAGAGTCACGGTAGAGCAGCCCCAGCATTTT	CSARVTVEQPQHF
many	-	TRBV7-2	TRBJ1-2	TGTGCCAGCAGCCCCCAGGAGGCGAGTGGCTACACCTTC	CASSPQEASGYTF
-	-	TRBV27	TRBJ1-1	TGTGCCACCCGGGAGTACGATGAGCCGAACACTGAAGCTTTCTTT	CATREYDEPNTEAFF
few	-	TRBV6-6	TRBJ1-6	TGTGCCAGCAGTTACTCGCCGGACGGGGATTCACCCCTCCACTTT	CASSYSPDGDSPLHF
-	-	TRBV5-1	TRBJ1-3	TGCGCCAGCAGCCCTCTGCCCAACGCGGCCGATTCTGGAAACACCATATATTTT	CASSPLPNAADSGNTIYF
many	-	TRBV14	TRBJ1-6	TGTGCCAGCAGCCTAACAGGGAGGAATTCACCCCTCCACTTT	CASSLTGRNSPLHF
-	TRBD1	TRBV12-3/TRBV12-4	TRBJ1-2	TGTGCCGGCAGTTACTTGGGACAGGGGGAAAATGGCTACACCTTC	CAGSYLGQGENGYTF
few	-	TRBV12-3/TRBV12-4	TRBJ2-2	TGTGCCAGCAGTTTTACCCGTCAGAACACCGGGGAGCTGTTTTTT	CASSFTRQNTGELFF
few	TRBD2	TRBV7-9	TRBJ2-3	TGTGCCAGCAGCTTTCTGACTAGCGGGGGCACAGATACGCAGTATTTT	CASSFLTSGGTDTQYF
-	-	TRBV4-2	TRBJ2-5	TGTGCTAGCAGCCAAGACCCTAGTCAGGTTCGCCTCCAGTACTTC	CASSQDPSQVRLQYF
few	-	TRBV29-1	TRBJ2-6	TGCAGCGTTGCGGGGGCTGGGGCCAACGTCCTGACTTTC	CSVAGAGANVLTF
-	-	TRBV4-3	TRBJ1-5	TGCGCCAGGGGCTGGGGCAATCAGCCCCAGCATTTT	CARGWGNQPQHF
-	-	TRBV20-1	TRBJ2-3	TGCAGTGCTAGAGATCCGGGTCAGTACACAGATACGCAGTATTTT	CSARDPGQYTDTQYF
few	TRBD1	TRBV20-1	TRBJ2-1	TGCAGTGCTCCTCGACAGGGGACCTACAATGAGCAGTTCTTC	CSAPRQGTYNEQFF
-	-	TRBV14	TRBJ1-2	TGTGCCAGCAGCCAAACCACCGGGAAAAGTTCAACCTATGGCTACACCTTC	CASSQTTGKSSTYGYTF